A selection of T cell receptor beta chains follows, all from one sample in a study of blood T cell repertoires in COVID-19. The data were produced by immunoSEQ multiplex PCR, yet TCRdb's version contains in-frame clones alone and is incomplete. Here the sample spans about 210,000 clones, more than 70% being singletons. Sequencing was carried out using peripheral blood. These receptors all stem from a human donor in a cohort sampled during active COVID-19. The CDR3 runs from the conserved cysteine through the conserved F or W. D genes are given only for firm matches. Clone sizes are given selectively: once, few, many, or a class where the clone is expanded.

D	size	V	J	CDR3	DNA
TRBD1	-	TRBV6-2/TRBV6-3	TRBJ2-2	CASSYGTALNTGELFF	TGTGCCAGCAGTTACGGGACAGCGCTGAACACCGGGGAGCTGTTTTTT
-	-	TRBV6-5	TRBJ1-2	CASSYSIADNYGYTF	TGTGCCAGCAGCTACTCGATCGCGGATAACTATGGCTACACCTTC
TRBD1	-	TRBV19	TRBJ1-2	CASSTDREGRGYTF	TGTGCCAGTAGTACAGACAGGGAAGGACGCGGCTACACCTTC
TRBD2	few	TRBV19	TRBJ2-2	CASSLGLAGTGELFF	TGTGCCAGTAGTTTGGGACTAGCGGGCACCGGGGAGCTGTTTTTT
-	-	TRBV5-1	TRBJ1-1	CASSLRSRGTNTEAFF	TGCGCCAGCAGCTTGCGATCACGGGGGACGAACACTGAAGCTTTCTTT
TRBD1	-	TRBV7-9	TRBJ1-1	CASSWTGGFGTEAFF	TGTGCCAGCAGCTGGACAGGGGGATTCGGCACTGAAGCTTTCTTT
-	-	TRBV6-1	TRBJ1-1	CASSEVGGINTEAFF	TGTGCCAGCAGTGAAGTTGGAGGGATCAACACTGAAGCTTTCTTT
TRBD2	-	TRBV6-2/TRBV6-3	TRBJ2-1	CASSPAPLLAGAYNEQFF	TGTGCCAGCAGTCCGGCCCCCCTATTAGCGGGGGCCTACAATGAGCAGTTCTTC
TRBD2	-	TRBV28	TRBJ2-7	CASSPPAGGSYEQYF	TGTGCCAGCAGTCCCCCCGCGGGGGGCAGTTACGAGCAGTACTTC
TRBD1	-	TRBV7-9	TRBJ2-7	CASSHLGTAPDEQYF	TGTGCCAGCAGCCACTTAGGGACAGCTCCGGACGAGCAGTACTTC